This is a list of T cell receptor beta chains from one sample in a study of regulatory and conventional T cells in RAG deficiency. Repertoires were generated with immunoSEQ multiplex PCR, while TCRdb's copy carries only in-frame clones and drops some. This sample has about 30,000 clones, with approximately 96% found just once. This same sample was also taken into another study, of regulatory T cells.

The sample consisted of CD25- CD4+ T cells sorted from blood. These receptors came from a human donor in good health. Each CDR3 is given with its conserved first and last residue. Fields, in order: V gene, clone size, CDR3 length, J gene, CDR3 protein. The size entry is marked missing in some rows and otherwise reads once, few, many or a size class.

v_gene: TRBV5-1
abundance: NA
len: 15
j_gene: TRBJ1-1
CDR3aa: CTSSRTGEENTEAFF

v_gene: TRBV5-6
abundance: NA
len: 15
j_gene: TRBJ2-1
CDR3aa: CASSFGRVRDNEQFF

v_gene: TRBV5-4
abundance: NA
len: 16
j_gene: TRBJ2-4
CDR3aa: CASSLGLDIAKNIQYF

v_gene: TRBV4-1
abundance: NA
len: 15
j_gene: TRBJ2-2
CDR3aa: CASSQASVATGELFF

v_gene: TRBV7-9
abundance: NA
len: 15
j_gene: TRBJ2-5
CDR3aa: CASSSWGGAQETQYF

v_gene: TRBV6-5
abundance: NA
len: 13
j_gene: TRBJ1-1
CDR3aa: CASSYSRRTEAFF

v_gene: TRBV6-5
abundance: once
len: 11
j_gene: TRBJ2-3
CDR3aa: CASSRQDTQYF

v_gene: TRBV6-5
abundance: NA
len: 12
j_gene: TRBJ1-2
CDR3aa: CASSRQEDGYTF

v_gene: TRBV18
abundance: NA
len: 14
j_gene: TRBJ2-3
CDR3aa: CASSLRESTDTQYF

v_gene: TRBV19
abundance: NA
len: 12
j_gene: TRBJ1-2
CDR3aa: CASKEANYGYTF

v_gene: TRBV11-3
abundance: NA
len: 16
j_gene: TRBJ2-3
CDR3aa: CASSSGTSGSTDTQYF

v_gene: TRBV30
abundance: NA
len: 14
j_gene: TRBJ2-7
CDR3aa: CAWRSSGGAGEQYF

v_gene: TRBV30
abundance: NA
len: 13
j_gene: TRBJ1-5
CDR3aa: CAWSNTGGQPQHF

v_gene: TRBV7-2
abundance: NA
len: 13
j_gene: TRBJ1-2
CDR3aa: CASSLERDRGYTF

v_gene: TRBV19
abundance: NA
len: 15
j_gene: TRBJ2-2
CDR3aa: CASSIWTANTGELFF

v_gene: TRBV7-2
abundance: NA
len: 16
j_gene: TRBJ2-1
CDR3aa: CASSLRSGTGVNEQFF

v_gene: TRBV18
abundance: once
len: 17
j_gene: TRBJ2-3
CDR3aa: CASSPPRGAGLSDTQYF

v_gene: TRBV7-9
abundance: NA
len: 11
j_gene: TRBJ2-7
CDR3aa: CASQQGYEQYF

v_gene: TRBV4-1
abundance: NA
len: 16
j_gene: TRBJ1-5
CDR3aa: CASSHSTGTGNQPQHF

v_gene: TRBV7-6
abundance: NA
len: 14
j_gene: TRBJ1-1
CDR3aa: CASSPRTGNTEAFF

v_gene: TRBV30
abundance: NA
len: 14
j_gene: TRBJ1-1
CDR3aa: CAWSQDQGDTEAFF

v_gene: TRBV7-2
abundance: NA
len: 18
j_gene: TRBJ2-7
CDR3aa: CASSLALGLAGKIHEQYF

v_gene: TRBV11-3
abundance: NA
len: 16
j_gene: TRBJ2-2
CDR3aa: CASSFLGVPNTGELFF

v_gene: TRBV6-5
abundance: NA
len: 15
j_gene: TRBJ2-7
CDR3aa: CASSYSHQGGYEQYF

v_gene: TRBV7-3
abundance: NA
len: 15
j_gene: TRBJ2-2
CDR3aa: CASSLTPLNTGELFF

v_gene: TRBV7-2
abundance: NA
len: 14
j_gene: TRBJ2-3
CDR3aa: CASSSGGGTDTQYF

v_gene: TRBV6-4
abundance: NA
len: 15
j_gene: TRBJ2-1
CDR3aa: CASSAGGATYNEQFF

v_gene: TRBV21-1
abundance: NA
len: 13
j_gene: TRBJ2-2
CDR3aa: CASSKLGGSELFF

v_gene: TRBV5-1
abundance: NA
len: 14
j_gene: TRBJ2-5
CDR3aa: CASSWGQGKETQYF

v_gene: TRBV2
abundance: NA
len: 16
j_gene: TRBJ2-2
CDR3aa: CASNLMGRQNTGELFF

v_gene: TRBV7-6
abundance: NA
len: 14
j_gene: TRBJ1-6
CDR3aa: CASSSDRGNSPLHF

v_gene: TRBV29-1
abundance: few
len: 17
j_gene: TRBJ2-2
CDR3aa: CSVPELAGRENTGELFF

v_gene: TRBV6-6
abundance: NA
len: 16
j_gene: TRBJ2-1
CDR3aa: CASSNLLAGVLYEQFF

v_gene: TRBV7-2
abundance: NA
len: 18
j_gene: TRBJ2-7
CDR3aa: CASSLAGKGALSSYEQYF

v_gene: TRBV6-5
abundance: NA
len: 14
j_gene: TRBJ1-5
CDR3aa: CASSYDSSNQPQHF

v_gene: TRBV7-8
abundance: once
len: 17
j_gene: TRBJ2-7
CDR3aa: CASSLVRRQASFYEQYF

v_gene: TRBV7-2
abundance: NA
len: 14
j_gene: TRBJ1-2
CDR3aa: CASSWELDGRGSTF

v_gene: TRBV25-1
abundance: NA
len: 15
j_gene: TRBJ1-1
CDR3aa: CASGQRQGWNTEAFF

v_gene: TRBV10-3
abundance: NA
len: 15
j_gene: TRBJ2-7
CDR3aa: CAISEITGGPYEQYF

v_gene: TRBV7-2
abundance: NA
len: 16
j_gene: TRBJ2-7
CDR3aa: CASSSNPQPNSYEQYF

v_gene: TRBV7-6
abundance: NA
len: 14
j_gene: TRBJ2-5
CDR3aa: CASSLGSRGETQYF

v_gene: TRBV30
abundance: NA
len: 14
j_gene: TRBJ2-7
CDR3aa: CATTGGGEMAEQYF

v_gene: TRBV6-1
abundance: NA
len: 13
j_gene: TRBJ1-1
CDR3aa: CASTIGVSTEAFF

v_gene: TRBV5-5
abundance: NA
len: 13
j_gene: TRBJ2-3
CDR3aa: CASNRVGTDTQYF

v_gene: TRBV30
abundance: NA
len: 14
j_gene: TRBJ2-3
CDR3aa: CAWRRGYTTDTQYF

v_gene: TRBV7-2
abundance: NA
len: 13
j_gene: TRBJ2-7
CDR3aa: CASSLGRAYEQYF

v_gene: TRBV5-6
abundance: NA
len: 14
j_gene: TRBJ1-5
CDR3aa: CASSLVGRNQPQHF

v_gene: TRBV21-1
abundance: NA
len: 12
j_gene: TRBJ2-1
CDR3aa: CASSHSTGEQFF

v_gene: TRBV7-9
abundance: NA
len: 15
j_gene: TRBJ1-5
CDR3aa: CASSFTGGESQPQHF

v_gene: TRBV7-2
abundance: NA
len: 17
j_gene: TRBJ2-6
CDR3aa: CASRQQGALSGANVLTF